This T cell receptor (beta chain) was sequenced in a study of T cell responses to AZD1222 COVID-19 vaccine. Germline CDR1 is PRHDT and CDR2 is FYEKMQ (reference sequence). This CDR3 is built from 15 residues. Trimming took 7 bases from V and 5 from J; bases not matched to a gene: 12. Sequenced by immunoSEQ multiplex PCR; TCRdb stores in-frame clones only, minus some. Of under 110,000 clones in the sample, around 83% are singletons; the top ten hold more than 1.2%. This TCR was recovered from an adult in good health. Specimen: peripheral blood, collected on day 0 of AZD1222 vaccination. V gene TRBV13 combines with J gene TRBJ2-7; 9 bases are shared with TRBD1. DNA of the CDR3: TGTGCCAGCACCGTAATCGGGACAGGGAAAAACGAGCAGTACTTC. Translating gives CASTVIGTGKNEQYF.